This T cell receptor (beta chain) was documented in a study of T-cell memory formation after mild COVID-19. Findings and limits, study-wide: Clones which contracted sat mainly in CM and EM if CD4+, and in EMRA if CD8+.

It was 5'RACE with constant-segment primers that produced the TCR alpha and TCR beta cDNA libraries, which carried sample barcodes and UMIs. TCRdb itself ran the 5' RACE reads through MiXCR, one entry per CDR3 protein. The sample carries around 150,000 distinct CDR3 sequences, roughly 28% recorded once. This clonotype appeared a few times. Its antigen is unidentified. The length of the CDR3 is 16 residues. Germline CDR1 SGHVS, CDR2 FQNEAQ. Trimming at V came to 2 bases and at J to 3 bases, leaving 6 bases not matched to a gene. The source is an adult woman who had mild COVID-19 (a few samples of this study predate the infection). Cell type and time point are not known. Sequencing was carried out using PBMCs or a T cell subset sorted from them (not recorded which). The chain is built from TRBV7-8 and TRBJ2-3; 9 bases are a match to TRBD2. DNA of the CDR3: TGTGCCAGCAGCTTACGGGCTAGCGGGGCTACAGATACGCAGTATTTT. Translated: CASSLRASGATDTQYF.